The source of this TCR beta chain is a study of cytomegalovirus exposure and HLA in healthy donors. The study's findings and limits: Some segments of the V type, notably TRBV6-2 and TRBV6-3, were excluded as indistinguishable.

The CDR3 length is 14 residues. J was trimmed by 0 bases and V by 8 bases; bases with no gene match: 6. Looked up from germline, CDR1 is GTSNPN and CDR2 is SVGIG (reference sequence). In the case of this clone: Its antigen is not known.

PCR was performed using 60 Vbeta and 13 Jbeta primers. The method was immunoSEQ multiplex PCR; TCRdb's version includes in-frame clones alone and lacks a portion of them. This sample has 80,000 to 100,000 clones, with 80% to 90% found just once. Sequencing input: PBMCs. V and J are TRBV30 and TRBJ2-2; 7 nucleotides align to TRBD2. This TCR was recovered from a man aged 40-49 years in good health and CMV-seronegative. CDR3 residues: CAAAGFANTGELFF. CDR3 bases: TGTGCCGCAGCGGGGTTCGCGAACACCGGGGAGCTGTTTTTT.